What follows describes a single TCR beta chain. A multiplex PCR was run with 60 Vbeta primers and 13 Jbeta primers. Data came from immunoSEQ multiplex PCR; TCRdb stores just in-frame clones and leaves some out. This table holds approximately 91,000 clones, 69% found once. V was pared by 11 bases and J by 7 bases, with 18 bases between. Germline V CDR1 and CDR2: SEHNR, FQNEAQ (reference sequence). This CDR3 has 13 residues. This sample is drawn from a study of cytomegalovirus exposure and HLA in healthy donors. The receptor was derived from a female donor in good health and CMV-seronegative. The chain recombines TRBV7-9 with TRBJ2-1, with D perhaps matching TRBD1 (6 bases). Sequenced input: PBMCs. CDR3 loop: CASQGERRNEQFF. CDR3 DNA: TGTGCCTCACAGGGCGAGAGGAGGAATGAGCAGTTCTTC.